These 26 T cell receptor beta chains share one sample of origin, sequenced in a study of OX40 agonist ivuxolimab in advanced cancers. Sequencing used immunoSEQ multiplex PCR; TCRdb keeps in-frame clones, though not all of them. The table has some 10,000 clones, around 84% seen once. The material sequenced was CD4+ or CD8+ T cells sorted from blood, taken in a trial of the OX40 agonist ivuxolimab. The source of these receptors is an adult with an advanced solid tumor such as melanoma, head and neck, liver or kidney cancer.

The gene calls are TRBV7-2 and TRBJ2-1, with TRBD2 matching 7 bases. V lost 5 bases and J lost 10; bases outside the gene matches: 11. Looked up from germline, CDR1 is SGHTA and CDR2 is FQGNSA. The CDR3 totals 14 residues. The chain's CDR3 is CASSSGNLMGEQFF. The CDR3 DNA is TGTGCCAGCAGCAGCGGGAACCTCATGGGGGAGCAGTTCTTC.

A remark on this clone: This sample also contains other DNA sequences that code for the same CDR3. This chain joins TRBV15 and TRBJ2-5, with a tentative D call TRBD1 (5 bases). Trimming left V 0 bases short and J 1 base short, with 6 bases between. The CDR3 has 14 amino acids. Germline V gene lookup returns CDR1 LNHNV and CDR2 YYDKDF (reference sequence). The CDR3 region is CATSRDQGQETQYF. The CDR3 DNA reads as TGTGCCACCAGCAGAGATCAGGGCCAAGAGACCCAGTACTTC.

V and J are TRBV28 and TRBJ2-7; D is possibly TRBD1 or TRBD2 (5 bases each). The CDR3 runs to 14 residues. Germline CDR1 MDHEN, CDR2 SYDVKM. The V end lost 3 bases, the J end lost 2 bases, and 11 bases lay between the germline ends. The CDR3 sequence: CASSFTGATYEQYF. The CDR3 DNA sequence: TGTGCCAGCAGTTTCACCGGGGCGACCTACGAGCAGTACTTC.

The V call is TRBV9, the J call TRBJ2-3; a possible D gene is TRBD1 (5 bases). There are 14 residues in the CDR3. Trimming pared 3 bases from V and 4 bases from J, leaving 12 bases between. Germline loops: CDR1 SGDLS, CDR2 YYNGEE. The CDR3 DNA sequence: TGTGCCAGCAGCGCCGGTCAGGGCCCAGATACGCAGTATTTT. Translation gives CASSAGQGPDTQYF.

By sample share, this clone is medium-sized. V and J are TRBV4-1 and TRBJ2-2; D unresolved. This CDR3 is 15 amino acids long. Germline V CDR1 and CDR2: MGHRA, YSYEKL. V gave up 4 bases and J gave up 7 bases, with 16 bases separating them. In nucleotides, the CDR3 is TGCGCCAGCAGCCCCTGGGGTACGGCCGGCGGGGAGCTGTTTTTT. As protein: CASSPWGTAGGELFF.

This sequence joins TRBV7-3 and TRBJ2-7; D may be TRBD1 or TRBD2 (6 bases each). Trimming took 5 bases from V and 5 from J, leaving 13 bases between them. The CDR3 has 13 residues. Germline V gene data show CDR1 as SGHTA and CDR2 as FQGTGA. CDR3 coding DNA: TGTGCCAGCAGCCCCCAGGAGGGGGACGAGCAGTACTTC. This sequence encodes CASSPQEGDEQYF.

The CDR3 DNA reads TGTGCCAGTAGTATTCAACAGTCCACCGGGGAGCTGTTTTTT. As protein: CASSIQQSTGELFF. The chain combines TRBV19 with TRBJ2-2; D is unclear. Germline V gene lookup returns CDR1 LNHDA and CDR2 SQIVND (reference sequence). Trimming cost V 3 bases and J 4 bases, with 9 bases left between them. The CDR3 spans 14 residues.

Written as DNA, the CDR3 is TGTGCCAGCAGCTTAGACAGGGGGCGCGGGAATGAGCAGTTCTTC. As protein: CASSLDRGRGNEQFF. The chain carries TRBV11-2 and TRBJ2-1; TRBD1 matches at 8 bases. Germline values: CDR1 SGHAT, CDR2 FQNNGV. J lost 7 bases, V lost 0 bases, and 5 bases had no gene match. The CDR3 runs to 15 residues.

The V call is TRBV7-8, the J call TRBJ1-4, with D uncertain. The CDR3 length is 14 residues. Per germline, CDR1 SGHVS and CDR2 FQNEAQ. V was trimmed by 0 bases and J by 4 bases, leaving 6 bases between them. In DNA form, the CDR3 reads TGTGCCAGCAGCTTAGCAGGGTTTAATGAAAAACTGTTTTTT. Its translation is CASSLAGFNEKLFF.

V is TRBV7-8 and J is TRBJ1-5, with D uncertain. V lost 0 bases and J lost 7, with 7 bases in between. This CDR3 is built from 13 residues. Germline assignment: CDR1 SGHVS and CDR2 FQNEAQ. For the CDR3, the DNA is TGTGCCAGCAGCTTAGCGCCCGCACAGCCCCAGCATTTT. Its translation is CASSLAPAQPQHF.

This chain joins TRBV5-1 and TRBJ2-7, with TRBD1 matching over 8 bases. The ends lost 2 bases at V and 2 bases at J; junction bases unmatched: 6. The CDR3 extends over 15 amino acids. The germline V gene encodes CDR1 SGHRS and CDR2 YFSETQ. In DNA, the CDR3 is TGCGCCAGCAGCTTCAGACAGGGGCAAACCTACGAGCAGTACTTC. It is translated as CASSFRQGQTYEQYF.

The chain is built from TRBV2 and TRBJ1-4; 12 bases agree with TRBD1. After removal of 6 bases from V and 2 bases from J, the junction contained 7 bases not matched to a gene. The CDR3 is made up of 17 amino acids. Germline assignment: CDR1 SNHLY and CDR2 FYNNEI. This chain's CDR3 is CASRTGTGGITNEKLFF. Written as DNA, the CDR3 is TGTGCCAGCAGAACCGGGACAGGGGGCATTACTAATGAAAAACTGTTTTTT.

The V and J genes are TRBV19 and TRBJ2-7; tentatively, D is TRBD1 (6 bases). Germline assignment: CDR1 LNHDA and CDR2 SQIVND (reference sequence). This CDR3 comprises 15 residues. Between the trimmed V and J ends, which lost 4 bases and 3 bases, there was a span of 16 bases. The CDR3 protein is CASSTLGTPSYEQYF. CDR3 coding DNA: TGTGCCAGTAGTACCCTCGGGACACCTAGCTACGAGCAGTACTTC.

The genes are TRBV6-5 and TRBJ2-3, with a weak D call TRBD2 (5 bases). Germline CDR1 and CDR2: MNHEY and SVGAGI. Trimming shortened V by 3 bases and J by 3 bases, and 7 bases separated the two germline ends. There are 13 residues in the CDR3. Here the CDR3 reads CASSYGSTDTQYF. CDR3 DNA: TGTGCCAGCAGTTATGGGAGTACAGATACGCAGTATTTT.

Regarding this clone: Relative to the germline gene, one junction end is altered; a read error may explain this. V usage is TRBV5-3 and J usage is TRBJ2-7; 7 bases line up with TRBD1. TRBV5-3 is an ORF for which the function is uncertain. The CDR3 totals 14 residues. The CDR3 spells CASSFGTASYEQYF. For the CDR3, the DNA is TGTGCCAGCAGCTTCGGGACAGCGTCCTACGAGCAGTACTTC.

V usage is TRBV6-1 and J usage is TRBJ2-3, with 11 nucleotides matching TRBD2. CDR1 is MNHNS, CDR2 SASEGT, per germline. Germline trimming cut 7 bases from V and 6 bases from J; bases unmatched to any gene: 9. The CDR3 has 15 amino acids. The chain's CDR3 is CASTEASGGFDTQYF. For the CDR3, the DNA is TGTGCCAGCACGGAGGCTAGCGGGGGGTTTGATACGCAGTATTTT.

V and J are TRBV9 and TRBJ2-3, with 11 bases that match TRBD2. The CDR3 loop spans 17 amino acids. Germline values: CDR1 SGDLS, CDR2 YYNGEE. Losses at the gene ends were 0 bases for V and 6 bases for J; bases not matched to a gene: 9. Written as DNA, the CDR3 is TGTGCCAGCAGCGTAGCAGCTAGCGGGAGGAATCGGGATACGCAGTATTTT. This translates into CASSVAASGRNRDTQYF.

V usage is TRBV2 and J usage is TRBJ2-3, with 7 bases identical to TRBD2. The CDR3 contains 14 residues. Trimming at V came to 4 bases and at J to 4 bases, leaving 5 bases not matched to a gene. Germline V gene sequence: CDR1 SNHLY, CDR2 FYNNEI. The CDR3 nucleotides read TGTGCCAGCAGTGTGGGGGGGGAGGCAGATACGCAGTATTTT. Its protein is CASSVGGEADTQYF.

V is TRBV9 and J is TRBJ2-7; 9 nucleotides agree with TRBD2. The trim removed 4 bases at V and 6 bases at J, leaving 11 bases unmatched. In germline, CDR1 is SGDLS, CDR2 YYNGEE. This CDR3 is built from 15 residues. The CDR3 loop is CASSPGGAGGAEQYF. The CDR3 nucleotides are TGTGCCAGCAGCCCCGGGGGAGCGGGAGGAGCCGAGCAGTACTTC.

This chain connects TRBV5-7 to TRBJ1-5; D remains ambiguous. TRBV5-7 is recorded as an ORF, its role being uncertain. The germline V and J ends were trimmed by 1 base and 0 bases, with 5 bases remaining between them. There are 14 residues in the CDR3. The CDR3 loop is CASSLSASNQPQHF. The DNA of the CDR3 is TGTGCCAGCAGCTTGTCAGCTAGCAATCAGCCCCAGCATTTT.

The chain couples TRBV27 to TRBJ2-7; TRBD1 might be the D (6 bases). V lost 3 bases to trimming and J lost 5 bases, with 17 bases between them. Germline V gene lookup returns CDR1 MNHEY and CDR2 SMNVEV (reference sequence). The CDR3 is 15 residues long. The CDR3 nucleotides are TGTGCCAGCAGTTTTTCGGCAGGGGCGTCCAACGAGCAGTACTTC. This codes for CASSFSAGASNEQYF.

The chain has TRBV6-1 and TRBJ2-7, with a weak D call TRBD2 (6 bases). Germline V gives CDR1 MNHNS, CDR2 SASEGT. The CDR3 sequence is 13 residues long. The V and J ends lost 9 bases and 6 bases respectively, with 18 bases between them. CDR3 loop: CASSYRAEGEQYF. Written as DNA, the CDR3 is TGTGCCAGTTCCTATAGGGCGGAGGGCGAGCAGTACTTC.

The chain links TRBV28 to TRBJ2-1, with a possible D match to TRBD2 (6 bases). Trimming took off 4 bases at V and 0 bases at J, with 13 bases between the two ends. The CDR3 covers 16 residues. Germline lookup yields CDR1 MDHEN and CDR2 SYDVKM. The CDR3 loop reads CASSSTLAFSYNEQFF. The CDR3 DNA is TGTGCCAGCAGTTCAACCCTAGCGTTCTCCTACAATGAGCAGTTCTTC.

The CDR3 loop is CASSYSQAYNEQFF. CDR3 in DNA: TGTGCCAGCAGTTACTCCCAGGCTTACAATGAGCAGTTCTTC. The rearrangement uses TRBV6-5 and TRBJ2-1; no firm D call. Deletions cut 0 bases from V and 4 bases from J, with 7 bases between. Germline V gene data show CDR1 as MNHEY and CDR2 as SVGAGI. The CDR3 sequence is 14 residues long.

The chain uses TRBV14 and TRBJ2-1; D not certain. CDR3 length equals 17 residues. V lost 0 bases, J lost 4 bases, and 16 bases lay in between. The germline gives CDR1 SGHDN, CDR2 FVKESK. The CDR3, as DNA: TGTGCCAGCAGCCAAGAGAGCTATGGCCGACTTTACAATGAGCAGTTCTTC. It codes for CASSQESYGRLYNEQFF.

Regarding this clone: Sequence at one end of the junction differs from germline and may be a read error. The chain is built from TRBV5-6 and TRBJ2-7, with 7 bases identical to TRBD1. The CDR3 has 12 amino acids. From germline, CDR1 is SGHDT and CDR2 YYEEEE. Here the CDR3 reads CASSFGTDKWGF. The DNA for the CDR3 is TGTGCCAGCAGCTTTGGGACAGACAAGTGGGGCTTC.